What follows are 4 T cell receptor beta chains derived from one specimen sequenced in a study of cytomegalovirus exposure and HLA in healthy donors. The PCR made use of 60 Vbeta and 13 Jbeta primers. The protocol was immunoSEQ multiplex PCR, while the TCRdb copy is restricted to in-frame clones and leaves out a portion. The profile shows approximately 150,000 clones, roughly four fifths of them singletons. What was sequenced was PBMCs. Receptors were obtained from a middle-aged man in good health and CMV-seropositive.

The rearrangement uses TRBV6-6 and TRBJ1-5, with D perhaps matching TRBD1 (6 bases). CDR1 and CDR2 (germline): MNHNY, SVGAGI (reference sequence). The germline V and J ends were trimmed by 1 base and 2 bases, with 12 bases remaining between them. The CDR3 runs to 16 residues. This CDR3 reads CASSYFRGLGNQPQHF. DNA for the CDR3: TGTGCCAGCAGTTACTTCAGGGGCCTTGGCAATCAGCCCCAGCATTTT.

The chain has TRBV5-6 and TRBJ2-7; 10 bases fit TRBD1. Trimming took 1 base from V and 4 from J; bases not matched to a gene: 11. The length of the CDR3 is 17 residues. CDR1 SGHDT and CDR2 YYEEEE come from the germline V gene. The CDR3 DNA reads as TGTGCCAGCAGCTTGCCATTAACCCGGGACAGGGGTTACGAGCAGTACTTC. Translating gives CASSLPLTRDRGYEQYF.

This chain joins TRBV25-1 and TRBJ1-1; tentatively, D is TRBD1 (5 bases). The ends were cut back, 6 bases at V and 5 bases at J, with 10 bases in the middle. This CDR3 spans 12 amino acids. Germline CDR1 MGHDK, CDR2 SYGVNS. The CDR3 bases are TGTGCCAGCAGCGGAGGGGTTACTGAAGCTTTCTTT. Its translation is CASSGGVTEAFF.

V gene TRBV10-3 combines with J gene TRBJ1-5; possibly TRBD1 for D (5 bases). The CDR3 length is 13 residues. V was pared by 2 bases and J by 5 bases, with 7 bases between. The germline V gene has CDR1 ENHRY and CDR2 SYGVKD. CDR3 nucleotide sequence: TGTGCCATCAGTGAGGCGGGGGATCAGCCCCAGCATTTT. Amino acids: CAISEAGDQPQHF.